This entry concerns a single T cell receptor beta chain. The antigen is not known. This CDR3 is built from 18 residues. Deletions cut 0 bases from V and 1 base from J, with 18 bases between. CDR1 and CDR2 from the germline V gene are SGHTA and FQGTGA. The PCR was carried out with 60 Vbeta primers and 13 Jbeta primers. Sequenced by immunoSEQ multiplex PCR; TCRdb stores in-frame clones only, minus some. This table has 100,000 to 150,000 clones, 60% to 80% appearing once. The data stem from a study of cytomegalovirus exposure and HLA in healthy donors. Whole-study findings and limits: After further analysis at a later stage, some 15,000 TCR beta sequences were associated with HLA alleles at 0.05 false discovery rate. Researchers reported in a later analysis that common viral pathogens appeared linked to several top clusters.

Sequenced: PBMCs. The receptor was isolated from a woman between 50 and 59 years old in good health and CMV-seronegative. V is TRBV7-3 and J is TRBJ1-1; D is unresolved. CDR3 bases: TGTGCCAGCAGCTTAACCCCCGGACCGAGACTATCGAACACTGAAGCTTTCTTT. Residues: CASSLTPGPRLSNTEAFF.